This TCR beta chain was sequenced in a study of Graves' ophthalmopathy and Graves' hyperthyroidism. The diagnosis combined clinical symptoms, thyroxine, TRAb, thyroid ultrasound and orbital computed tomography scans. Scientists amplified the TCR beta CDR3 regions from RNA transcripts. HTBI-primed RT-PCR formed the first round, and a multiplex PCR formed the second. In TCRdb, the multiplex PCR reads were re-called with MiXCR into one record per CDR3 protein. The sample contains about 740,000 distinct CDR3 sequences, 35% to 50% of which appear only once. CDR1 is SQVTM and CDR2 is ANQGSEA in the germline V gene. Trimming pared 6 bases from V and 1 base from J, leaving 18 bases between. The CDR3 totals 15 residues. The table lists this clonotype with many counts.

The origin of this receptor is an adult man with Graves' ophthalmopathy. The chain is built from TRBV29-1 and TRBJ1-1; no firm D call. The sequencing sample was made of peripheral blood. CDR3 DNA sequence: TGCAGCGTCAGCAATAGTTTAACGGGGAACACTGAAGCTTTCTTT. Translating gives CSVSNSLTGNTEAFF.